A selection of T cell receptor beta chains follows, all from one sample in a study of blood T cell repertoires in COVID-19. The protocol was immunoSEQ multiplex PCR, while the TCRdb copy is restricted to in-frame clones and leaves out a portion. The table records under 55,000 clones, about 85% of them present only once. Source material: peripheral blood. These receptors originate from a man aged 35 to 55 with active COVID-19. Each CDR3 is given with its conserved first and last residue. A D gene is named only where the DNA matches it firmly. Clone size is given for some rows only: seen once, a few or many times, or a class if the clone is expanded.

>TRBJ1-4|.|.|TRBV6-6
CASTQPEVEEKLFF
TGTGCCAGCACTCAACCGGAGGTTGAGGAAAAACTGTTTTTT
>TRBJ1-3|.|.|TRBV3-1/TRBV3-2
CASSPAAGSGNTIYF
TGTGCCAGCAGCCCAGCAGCAGGCTCTGGAAACACCATATATTTT
>TRBJ2-1|TRBD2|once|TRBV7-6
CASSSGGLAGGFEQFF
TGTGCCAGCAGCTCAGGGGGACTAGCGGGAGGTTTTGAGCAGTTCTTC
>TRBJ2-1|.|.|TRBV7-8
CASSFGVKLVNEQFF
TGTGCCAGCAGCTTTGGGGTCAAACTAGTAAATGAGCAGTTCTTC
>TRBJ2-1|.|once|TRBV6-6
CASSYSFGSSYNEQFF
TGTGCCAGCAGTTACAGCTTTGGGAGCTCCTACAATGAGCAGTTCTTC
>TRBJ1-3|.|once|TRBV7-2
CASSLAGVSGNTIYF
TGTGCCAGCAGCTTAGCGGGAGTCTCTGGAAACACCATATATTTT
>TRBJ2-7|.|.|TRBV30
CAWSVRGTNVYF
TGTGCCTGGAGTGTAAGGGGGACCAACGTGTACTTC
>TRBJ1-3|TRBD1|.|TRBV5-1
CASSFSPGQGRNTIYF
TGCGCCAGCAGCTTTTCCCCGGGACAGGGGCGAAACACCATATATTTT
>TRBJ2-7|TRBD2|.|TRBV18
CASSPRRAGEGEQYF
TGTGCCAGCTCACCGAGAAGGGCTGGGGAGGGCGAGCAGTACTTC
>TRBJ2-1|TRBD2|.|TRBV7-3
CASSLNGLAYNEQFF
TGTGCCAGCAGCTTAAACGGACTAGCTTACAATGAGCAGTTCTTC
>TRBJ2-1|TRBD2|.|TRBV18
CASSPETSGNYNEQFF
TGTGCCAGCTCACCAGAGACTAGCGGTAACTACAATGAGCAGTTCTTC
>TRBJ1-3|TRBD1|.|TRBV7-9
CASSFRTGGPGNTIYF
TGTGCCAGCAGCTTCCGAACAGGGGGCCCTGGAAACACCATATATTTT
>TRBJ2-2|TRBD1|.|TRBV5-1
CASSNEGGRTGELFF
TGCGCCAGCAGCAACGAAGGGGGCCGCACCGGGGAGCTGTTTTTT
>TRBJ1-2|TRBD1|few|TRBV6-2/TRBV6-3
CASSSRQGHGYTF
TGTGCCAGCAGTTCAAGACAGGGGCATGGCTACACCTTC
>TRBJ2-3|TRBD2|.|TRBV2
CASSVGLAGGPNTQYF
TGTGCCAGCAGTGTTGGATTAGCGGGAGGGCCAAATACGCAGTATTTT
>TRBJ1-2|TRBD1|.|TRBV2
CASRAGQASDYGYTF
TGTGCCAGCAGGGCAGGACAGGCCTCTGACTATGGCTACACCTTC
>TRBJ2-3|TRBD2|once|TRBV2
CAEGLAGGGGYF
TGTGCCGAAGGACTAGCGGGAGGGGGAGGGTATTTT
>TRBJ1-1|TRBD1|.|TRBV28
CASRDNRGRGTEAFF
TGTGCCAGCAGAGATAACAGGGGAAGAGGCACTGAAGCTTTCTTT
>TRBJ2-5|TRBD1|.|TRBV9
CASSGQGTYQETQYF
TGTGCCAGCAGCGGACAGGGGACGTACCAAGAGACCCAGTACTTC
>TRBJ2-3|.|.|TRBV27
CASSSVDTDTQYF
TGTGCCAGCAGTTCGGTCGACACAGATACGCAGTATTTT
>TRBJ1-1|.|.|TRBV19
CASTGALEAFF
TGTGCCAGTACAGGGGCCCTTGAAGCTTTCTTT
>TRBJ1-6|.|few|TRBV7-3
CASSFARGNSPLHF
TGTGCCAGCAGCTTCGCACGGGGAAATTCACCCCTCCACTTT
>TRBJ2-7|.|.|TRBV7-9
CASSLTGTPYEQYF
TGTGCCAGCAGCCTAACCGGGACACCTTACGAGCAGTACTTC
>TRBJ1-2|.|once|TRBV19
CASSPQGGPGYGYTF
TGTGCCAGTAGTCCCCAGGGTGGACCTGGCTATGGCTACACCTTC
>TRBJ2-1|.|.|TRBV27
CASSLTTKSRNEQFF
TGTGCCAGCAGTTTAACAACTAAATCAAGGAATGAGCAGTTCTTC
>TRBJ2-7|TRBD1|.|TRBV4-2
CASSQDRQGEYEQYF
TGTGCCAGCAGCCAAGATCGCCAGGGGGAATACGAGCAGTACTTC
>TRBJ2-1|.|.|TRBV7-9
CASSVAGNGSGNEQFF
TGTGCCAGCAGCGTAGCAGGTAACGGGAGTGGGAATGAGCAGTTCTTC
>TRBJ1-5|.|once|TRBV19
CASSIRQVDQPQHF
TGTGCCAGTAGTATTCGACAGGTTGATCAGCCCCAGCATTTT
>TRBJ2-7|.|.|TRBV9
CASSVAMGREVEQYF
TGTGCCAGCAGCGTAGCCATGGGAAGGGAGGTCGAGCAGTACTTC
>TRBJ2-4|.|.|TRBV5-1
CASSLASAKNIQYF
TGCGCCAGCAGCTTGGCCTCAGCCAAAAACATTCAGTACTTC
>TRBJ2-3|TRBD1|.|TRBV15
CATSRETGGPDTQYF
TGTGCCACCAGCAGGGAAACAGGGGGCCCAGATACGCAGTATTTT
>TRBJ2-7|TRBD2|.|TRBV6-5
CASSPSGSTRGEQYF
TGTGCCAGCAGTCCGAGCGGGAGTACTAGGGGCGAGCAGTACTTC
>TRBJ2-6|TRBD1|.|TRBV7-9
CASSLGQGSSGANVLTF
TGTGCCAGCAGCCTGGGACAGGGCAGCTCTGGGGCCAACGTCCTGACTTTC
>TRBJ2-7|.|.|TRBV6-5
CASSFGQLFSYEQYF
TGTGCCAGCAGTTTTGGACAGCTTTTTTCCTACGAGCAGTACTTC
>TRBJ1-6|.|.|TRBV9
CASSVDGQQSPLHF
TGTGCCAGCAGCGTTGATGGGCAACAGTCACCCCTCCACTTT
>TRBJ1-6|.|.|TRBV6-5
CASSLTDSPLHF
TGTGCCAGCAGCCTCACTGATTCACCCCTCCACTTT
>TRBJ2-7|TRBD1|.|TRBV7-9
CASRHPGQGFVEYF
TGTGCCAGCAGACACCCGGGACAGGGTTTTGTAGAGTACTTC
>TRBJ2-7|TRBD1|.|TRBV5-1
CASSLELGQGFSNVYEQYF
TGCGCCAGCAGCTTGGAGCTGGGACAGGGTTTCTCCAACGTCTACGAGCAGTACTTC
>TRBJ2-7|.|few|TRBV7-9
CASSLDQGRQYF
TGTGCCAGCAGCTTAGATCAGGGTAGGCAGTACTTC
>TRBJ2-3|TRBD1|few|TRBV6-1
CASSEGTGHTDTQYF
TGTGCCAGCAGTGAAGGGACAGGACACACAGATACGCAGTATTTT
>TRBJ2-1|TRBD2|.|TRBV10-2
CASEVLAGVGSEQFF
TGCGCCAGCGAAGTACTAGCGGGAGTCGGGAGTGAGCAGTTCTTC
>TRBJ1-5|.|few|TRBV28
CASSLHRAPRGQPQHF
TGTGCCAGCAGTTTACACAGGGCGCCCCGGGGCCAGCCCCAGCATTTT
>TRBJ1-5|.|.|TRBV19
CASSTRTFYSNQPQHF
TGTGCCAGTAGTACTCGGACATTTTATAGCAATCAGCCCCAGCATTTT
>TRBJ1-4|.|.|TRBV28
CASTGGTNEKLFF
TGTGCCAGCACCGGGGGGACTAATGAAAAACTGTTTTTT
>TRBJ2-1|.|.|TRBV3-1/TRBV3-2
CASSQVDEQFF
TGTGCCAGCAGCCAAGTAGATGAGCAGTTCTTC